This TCR beta chain was obtained from a study of blood T cell repertoires in COVID-19 (dated by TCRdb to 2018 to 2021). Regarding the study in general: Samples from collaborators originated in the United States, Italy and Spain and spanned both the acute and convalescent phases of COVID-19. HLA class I and class II types, where available, came from metadata supplied by the sample provider rather than from assay-based typing. The dataset comprised deeply sampled blood TCRbeta repertoires from subjects exposed to, actively infected with, or recovered from COVID-19. The material from the prospective study consisted of cDNA or gDNA derived from T cells, B-cell-depleted T cells, or PBMCs. Nearly every sample came with metadata listing a de-identified subject ID, COVID-19 status, age in years and sex. The repertoires were released in a freely available public database intended as a resource for research on the immune response to SARS-CoV-2. The samples were drawn from two sources: the first 160 participants of the ongoing ImmuneRACE study, and 1,254 subjects contributed by 6 global collaborators.

V is cut by 6 bases and J by 8 bases, and the space between the germline ends is 11 bases. Counted from cysteine to phenylalanine, this CDR3 has 11 amino acids. Left in the record is the CDR3 DNA by itself, 33 bases read in frame from the first base. In the germline V gene (reference sequence), CDR1 corresponds to DFQATT and CDR2 to SNEGSKA. A word on this clone: Its target antigen remains unknown. One base away there is no much larger clone; base qualities are not given.

Whole blood was collected in K2EDTA tubes by collaborating institutions according to the institutions' own protocols. For TCRbeta analysis, collaborator samples were shipped as frozen whole blood, as isolated PBMCs, or as DNA extracted from either sample type. Study-level results and caveats: Clinical and demographic metadata were provided uncurated, with the amount varying by source and participant.

TCRbeta CDR3 regions were amplified from genomic DNA using the immunoSEQ Assay, a bias-controlled multiplex PCR. As for how the authors treated the data: The number of nucleated cells in each sample was estimated by amplification of reference gene primers within the assay. To quantify the absolute abundance of each unique TCRbeta CDR3 rearrangement, sequence reads were collapsed and filtered. For each sample, productive Simpson clonality was calculated by taking the square root of Simpson's diversity index across productive rearrangements. TCRdb took over this immuneACCESS table, retaining in-frame rearrangements with V and J assigned. Such tables are incomplete; in checked studies, under half of the missing clones stem from an unresolved V gene, and the remainder is unexplained. That table supplies the V and J calls and clone size; D and trimming were determined from the DNA. The sample contains approximately 200,000 clones, roughly 80% of them found a single time. Clones ranked in the top ten supply approximately 5% of the sample.

The sequence was collected from a human donor in a cohort sampled during active COVID-19. The sequence links TRBV20-1 to TRBJ2-1; TRBD2 is a possible D gene, resting on 6 matching bases. Sequenced input: peripheral blood. CDR3 protein: CSARLVDEQFF. The bases read TGCAGTGCCCGACTAGTCGATGAGCAGTTCTTC.